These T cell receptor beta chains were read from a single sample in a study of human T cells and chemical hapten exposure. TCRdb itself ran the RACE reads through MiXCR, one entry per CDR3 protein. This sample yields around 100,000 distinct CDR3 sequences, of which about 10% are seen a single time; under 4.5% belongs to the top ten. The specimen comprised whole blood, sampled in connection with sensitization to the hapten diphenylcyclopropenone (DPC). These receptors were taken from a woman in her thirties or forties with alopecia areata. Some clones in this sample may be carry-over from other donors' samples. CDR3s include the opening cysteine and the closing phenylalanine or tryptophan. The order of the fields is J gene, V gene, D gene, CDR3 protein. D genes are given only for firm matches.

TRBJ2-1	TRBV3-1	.	CASSLPDNNEQFF
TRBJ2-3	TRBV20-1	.	CSARPNRGAEGSTDTQYF
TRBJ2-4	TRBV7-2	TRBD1	CASSLGGAKNIQYF
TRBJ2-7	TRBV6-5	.	CASTSTGRGGQYF
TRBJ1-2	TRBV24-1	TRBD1	CATSDRRDRDYGYTF
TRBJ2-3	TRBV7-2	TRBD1	CASATLGGRADTQYF
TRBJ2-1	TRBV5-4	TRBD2	CASSLKAWGGNEQFF
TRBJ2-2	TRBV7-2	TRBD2	CASSLFAGEELFF
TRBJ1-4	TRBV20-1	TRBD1	CSARFLTGDLIPTNEKLFF
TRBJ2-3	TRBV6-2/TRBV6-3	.	CASSQPIETDTQYF
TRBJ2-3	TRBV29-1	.	CSVGWAGDTQYF
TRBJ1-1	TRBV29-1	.	CSVTWDVEAFF
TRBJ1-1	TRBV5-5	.	CASSLVGLNTEAFF
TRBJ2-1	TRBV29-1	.	CSVEGGLSYNEQFF
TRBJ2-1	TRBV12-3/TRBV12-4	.	CATGRGQSYNEQFF
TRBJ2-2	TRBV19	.	CASSIIAANTGELFF
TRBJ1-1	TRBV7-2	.	CASSRSSRSTF
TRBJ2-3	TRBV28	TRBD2	CAGGASGIPTDTQYF
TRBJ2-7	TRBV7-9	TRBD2	CASSPGLAGQSYEQYF
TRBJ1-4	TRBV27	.	CASSLRQPNEKLFF
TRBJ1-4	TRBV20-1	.	CSARRTVDPEKLFF
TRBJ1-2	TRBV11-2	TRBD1	CASSWNGGQGAYGGYTF